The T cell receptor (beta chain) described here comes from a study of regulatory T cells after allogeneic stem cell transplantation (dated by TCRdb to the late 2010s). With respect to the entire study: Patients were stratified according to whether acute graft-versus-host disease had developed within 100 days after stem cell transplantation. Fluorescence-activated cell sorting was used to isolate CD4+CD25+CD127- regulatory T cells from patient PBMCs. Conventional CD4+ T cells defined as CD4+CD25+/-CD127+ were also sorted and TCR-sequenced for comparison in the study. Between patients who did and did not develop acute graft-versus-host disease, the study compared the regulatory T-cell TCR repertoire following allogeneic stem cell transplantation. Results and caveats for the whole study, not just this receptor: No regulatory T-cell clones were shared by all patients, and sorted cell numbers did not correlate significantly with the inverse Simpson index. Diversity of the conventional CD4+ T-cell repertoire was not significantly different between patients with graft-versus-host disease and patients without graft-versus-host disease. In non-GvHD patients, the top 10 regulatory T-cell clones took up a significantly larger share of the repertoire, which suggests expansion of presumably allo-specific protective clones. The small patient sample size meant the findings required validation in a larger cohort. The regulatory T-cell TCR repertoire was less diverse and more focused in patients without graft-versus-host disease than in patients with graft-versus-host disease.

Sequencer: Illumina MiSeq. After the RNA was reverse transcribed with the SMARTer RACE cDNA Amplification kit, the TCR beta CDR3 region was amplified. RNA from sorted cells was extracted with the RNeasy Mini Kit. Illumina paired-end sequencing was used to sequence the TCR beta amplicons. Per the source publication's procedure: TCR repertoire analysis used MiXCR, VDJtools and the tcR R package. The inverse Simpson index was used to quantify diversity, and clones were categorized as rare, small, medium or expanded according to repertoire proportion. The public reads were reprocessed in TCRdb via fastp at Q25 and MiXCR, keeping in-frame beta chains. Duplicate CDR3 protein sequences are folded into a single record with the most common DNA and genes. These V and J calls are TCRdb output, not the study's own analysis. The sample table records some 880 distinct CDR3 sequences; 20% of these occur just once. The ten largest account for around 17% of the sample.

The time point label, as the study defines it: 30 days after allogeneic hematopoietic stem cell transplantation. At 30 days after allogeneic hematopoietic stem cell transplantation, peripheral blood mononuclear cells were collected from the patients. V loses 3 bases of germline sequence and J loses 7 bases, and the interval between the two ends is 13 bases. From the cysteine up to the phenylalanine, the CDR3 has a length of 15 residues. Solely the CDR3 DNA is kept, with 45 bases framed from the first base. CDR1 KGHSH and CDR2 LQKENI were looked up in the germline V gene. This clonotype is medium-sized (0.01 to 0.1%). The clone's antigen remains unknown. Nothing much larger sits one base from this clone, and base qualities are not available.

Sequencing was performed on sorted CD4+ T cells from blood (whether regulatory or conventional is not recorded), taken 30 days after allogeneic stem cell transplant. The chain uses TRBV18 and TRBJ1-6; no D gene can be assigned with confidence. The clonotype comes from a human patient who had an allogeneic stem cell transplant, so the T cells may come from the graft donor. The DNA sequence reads TGTGCCAGCTCACCTTTCGCGCGACGAAATTCACCCCTCCACTTT. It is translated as CASSPFARRNSPLHF.